The rows below give T cell receptor beta chains drawn from one sample of a study of cytomegalovirus exposure and HLA in healthy donors. Produced via immunoSEQ multiplex PCR; TCRdb's table is partial and in-frame only. The sample includes about 140,000 clones, 70% to 80% of them seen just once. Sequencing was carried out using PBMCs. These receptors all stem from a female donor in good health and CMV-seronegative. CDR3s leave out the opening cysteine and the closing phenylalanine or tryptophan. Fields, in order: clone size, D gene, V gene, CDR3 protein. A D gene is named only where the DNA matches it firmly. The size entry is marked missing in some rows and otherwise reads once, few, many or a size class.

abundance: many
d_gene: .
v_gene: TRBV19
CDR3aa: ASSMAVPGAEAF

abundance: .
d_gene: TRBD1
v_gene: TRBV6-6
CDR3aa: ASSGQGVAYGYT

abundance: .
d_gene: TRBD1
v_gene: TRBV19
CDR3aa: ASGQGARGANVLT

abundance: few
d_gene: .
v_gene: TRBV6-5
CDR3aa: ASRDRPPYGYT

abundance: .
d_gene: .
v_gene: TRBV12-5
CDR3aa: ASGLVLGPGELF

abundance: .
d_gene: .
v_gene: TRBV30
CDR3aa: AWNRGLSYEQY

abundance: .
d_gene: TRBD1
v_gene: TRBV10-1
CDR3aa: ASSPTGGTDSPLH

abundance: .
d_gene: TRBD2
v_gene: TRBV7-7
CDR3aa: ASSMRGADTQY

abundance: .
d_gene: .
v_gene: TRBV30
CDR3aa: AWSIGLGGYQPQH

abundance: .
d_gene: TRBD1
v_gene: TRBV29-1
CDR3aa: SGITGTGGYEQY

abundance: .
d_gene: TRBD2
v_gene: TRBV2
CDR3aa: ASNNVLGTRETGELF

abundance: few
d_gene: TRBD1
v_gene: TRBV6-5
CDR3aa: ASRKQGDNTEAF

abundance: .
d_gene: .
v_gene: TRBV12-5
CDR3aa: ASGFREGNTIY

abundance: .
d_gene: .
v_gene: TRBV7-2
CDR3aa: ASSSDTRGTQY

abundance: .
d_gene: .
v_gene: TRBV7-3
CDR3aa: ASSPGRGKGYT

abundance: .
d_gene: .
v_gene: TRBV7-6
CDR3aa: ASSLVAGGPNEKLF

abundance: .
d_gene: TRBD2
v_gene: TRBV6-1
CDR3aa: ATMGRGVSYEQY

abundance: .
d_gene: .
v_gene: TRBV27
CDR3aa: ASSNRVSNQPQH

abundance: .
d_gene: .
v_gene: TRBV10-2
CDR3aa: ASLGVNEQF

abundance: .
d_gene: TRBD2
v_gene: TRBV9
CDR3aa: ASSDSGEPAYEQY

abundance: .
d_gene: TRBD2
v_gene: TRBV5-1
CDR3aa: ASRLAGVLTYEQY

abundance: .
d_gene: .
v_gene: TRBV6-5
CDR3aa: ASSYSTEYEQY

abundance: few
d_gene: .
v_gene: TRBV19
CDR3aa: ASSITSGGLRGTEAF

abundance: few
d_gene: .
v_gene: TRBV15
CDR3aa: ATSKHEGTGTEAF

abundance: few
d_gene: .
v_gene: TRBV6-6
CDR3aa: ASSSHQSTNEKLF

abundance: .
d_gene: .
v_gene: TRBV2
CDR3aa: ATAGLGYTEAF

abundance: .
d_gene: .
v_gene: TRBV5-1
CDR3aa: ASSPGRGGALGGDTQY

abundance: .
d_gene: TRBD1
v_gene: TRBV25-1
CDR3aa: ASSKEQGANTGELF

abundance: once
d_gene: .
v_gene: TRBV2
CDR3aa: ASTDGLGEVDTQY

abundance: .
d_gene: .
v_gene: TRBV11-3
CDR3aa: ASSADSYGYT